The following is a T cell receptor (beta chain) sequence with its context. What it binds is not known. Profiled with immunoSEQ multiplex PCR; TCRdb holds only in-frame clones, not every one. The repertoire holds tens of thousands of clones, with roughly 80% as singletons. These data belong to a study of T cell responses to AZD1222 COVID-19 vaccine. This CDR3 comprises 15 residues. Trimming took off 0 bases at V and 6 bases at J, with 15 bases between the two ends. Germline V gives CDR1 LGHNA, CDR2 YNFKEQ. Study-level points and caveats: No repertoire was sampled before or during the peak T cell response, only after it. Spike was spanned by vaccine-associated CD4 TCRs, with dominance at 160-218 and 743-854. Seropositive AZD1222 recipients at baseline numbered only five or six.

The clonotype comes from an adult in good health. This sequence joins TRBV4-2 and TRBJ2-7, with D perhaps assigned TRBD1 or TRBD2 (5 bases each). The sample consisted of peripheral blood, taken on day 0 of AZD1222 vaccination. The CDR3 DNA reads TGTGCCAGCAGCCAAGACCGGGGCCAACTAGGCGAGCAGTACTTC. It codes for CASSQDRGQLGEQYF.